The source of this T cell receptor (beta chain) is a study of cytomegalovirus exposure and HLA in healthy donors. Findings of the study overall: Presence/absence analysis assumed near-uniform sequencing depth across donors.

The PCR was carried out with 60 Vbeta primers and 13 Jbeta primers. Original handling: In a later analysis, the count reached 82 million or so unique TCR beta chains, with around 10 million shared. This table comes from immunoSEQ multiplex PCR, and its TCRdb copy is limited to in-frame clones, with some not included. D and trimming come from the DNA, and the V and J calls and clone size come from that table. The sample yields 100,000 to 150,000 clones, 73% seen once. With regard to this clone: What it binds is unknown.

Germline V gene data show CDR1 as SGHRS and CDR2 as YFSETQ. The CDR3 loop spans 14 amino acids. V trimming: 4 bases; J trimming: 8 bases; junction bases outside the gene matches: 7. The sequence was collected from a man in his fifties or sixties in good health and CMV-seropositive. This chain uses TRBV5-1 with TRBJ2-3, with 10 bases lining up with TRBD1. Sequencing was performed on PBMCs. The CDR3 sequence: CASSLGQGESTQYF. The CDR3 DNA follows: TGCGCCAGCAGCCTCGGACAGGGGGAAAGTACGCAGTATTTT.